These T cell receptor beta chains were read from a single sample in a study of blood T cell repertoires in COVID-19. Using immunoSEQ multiplex PCR, the repertoire was profiled, and TCRdb retains in-frame clones only, with some absent. Among a few hundred thousand clones, around nine tenths were seen once, and the ten largest hold about 6%. The sample was PBMCs or T cells enriched from blood (not recorded which). These receptors came from a woman aged 30 to 39 who had recovered from COVID-19. The CDR3 runs from the conserved cysteine through the conserved F or W. A D gene is named only where the DNA matches it firmly. Rows give clone size only sometimes, using once, few, many, or a class for an expanded clone.

v_gene,j_gene,abundance,d_gene,CDR3nt,CDR3aa
TRBV18,TRBJ1-6,-,TRBD1,TGTGCCAGCTCACCACCCCGGGACAGGGAATCACCCCTCCACTTT,CASSPPRDRESPLHF
TRBV7-6,TRBJ2-3,once,TRBD2,TGTGCCAGCAGCTTAGGAGCGGGATCTAGCACAGATACGCAGTATTTT,CASSLGAGSSTDTQYF
TRBV11-3,TRBJ1-1,-,-,TGTGCCAGCAAAAGTGGGGCCACTGAAGCTTTCTTT,CASKSGATEAFF
TRBV7-9,TRBJ1-2,-,TRBD1,TGTGCCAGCAGCTTTGGGACAGCGGGACAGGGGTATGGCTACACCTTC,CASSFGTAGQGYGYTF
TRBV18,TRBJ1-6,few,-,TGTGCCAGCTCACTGGCCGGAAACGGGGGATTACCCCTCCACTTT,CASSLAGNGGLPLHF
TRBV5-4,TRBJ2-7,-,-,TGTGCCAGCAGCTCCAAGACAGCCCCGGGGGATGAGCAGTACTTC,CASSSKTAPGDEQYF
TRBV25-1,TRBJ2-1,-,TRBD1,TGTGCCAGCAGTGCCACCGACAGGGCGGACAATGAGCAGTTCTTC,CASSATDRADNEQFF
TRBV6-2/TRBV6-3,TRBJ2-5,-,-,TGTGCCAGCAGCCACGGGGAGACCCAGTACTTC,CASSHGETQYF
TRBV3-1/TRBV3-2,TRBJ1-5,few,TRBD1,TGTGCCAGCAGCGACAGGGATCAGCCCCAGCATTTT,CASSDRDQPQHF
TRBV14,TRBJ1-2,-,TRBD1,TGTGCCAGCAGCCAACAACAGGGGTACTATGGCTACACCTTC,CASSQQQGYYGYTF
TRBV11-2,TRBJ1-2,few,-,TGTGCCAGCAGACCCTGGGGGAGGGGAGATCTAGCTAACTATGGCTACACCTTC,CASRPWGRGDLANYGYTF
TRBV19,TRBJ2-1,-,TRBD2,TGTGCCAGTAGTATAAGTGGCGGGGGGACCTACAATGAGCAGTTCTTC,CASSISGGGTYNEQFF
TRBV27,TRBJ1-2,-,-,TGTGCCAGCAGTTATTCGTCCGCGTCCGGCTATGGCTACACCTTC,CASSYSSASGYGYTF
TRBV5-1,TRBJ2-5,-,TRBD2,TGCGCCAGCAGCACTCTAGCGGGACAAGCCGGGGAGACCCAGTACTTC,CASSTLAGQAGETQYF
TRBV30,TRBJ1-2,once,-,TGTGCCTGGAGTGTAATATATGGCTACACCTTC,CAWSVIYGYTF
TRBV9,TRBJ2-5,-,TRBD2,TGTGCCAGCAGCGTAGCCACGGGGCTAGCGGGGGGTCGGGAGACCCAGTACTTC,CASSVATGLAGGRETQYF
TRBV7-2,TRBJ1-2,-,-,TGTGCCAGCAGCTATGACAGTATCTATGGCTACACCTTC,CASSYDSIYGYTF
TRBV5-1,TRBJ1-1,-,TRBD1,TGCGCCAGCAGTTGGACAGGGGGAACTGAAGCTTTCTTT,CASSWTGGTEAFF
TRBV5-4,TRBJ1-2,-,TRBD1,TGTGCCAGCAGCCGGGGACAGACACCTGATTTGGGCTACACCTTC,CASSRGQTPDLGYTF
TRBV7-2,TRBJ1-2,-,TRBD1,TGTGCCAGCAGCTTAGGCCCTGGACAGGGGGAGAATGGCTACACCTTC,CASSLGPGQGENGYTF
TRBV5-1,TRBJ1-3,-,TRBD1,TGCGCCAGCAGCGCCGACAGGGAAGGAAACACCATATATTTT,CASSADREGNTIYF
TRBV3-1/TRBV3-2,TRBJ2-7,-,-,TGTGCCAGCAGCCAAACTCTTAGCTCCATAAGGTCTTACCGCTCCTACGAGCAGTACTTC,CASSQTLSSIRSYRSYEQYF
TRBV2,TRBJ2-7,-,TRBD1,TGTGCCAGCAGTGAAGACAGGGGAGCCTACGAGCAGTACTTC,CASSEDRGAYEQYF
TRBV19,TRBJ1-2,few,-,TGTGCCAGTAGGGCCCCCGGGGGGCAAGGCTACACCTTC,CASRAPGGQGYTF
TRBV4-1,TRBJ1-2,-,-,TGCGCCAGCAGCCAAGGGGGGAGGGACTATGGCTACACCTTC,CASSQGGRDYGYTF
TRBV11-2,TRBJ2-3,-,-,TGTGCCAGCAGCCGGGGGTACACAGATACGCAGTATTTT,CASSRGYTDTQYF
TRBV28,TRBJ2-4,-,TRBD1,TGTGCCAGCAGTGGGGGGACAGGGGACATTCAGTACTTC,CASSGGTGDIQYF
TRBV28,TRBJ1-2,-,-,TGTGCCAGCGGGGGGGGAGAATTAGGCTATGGCTACACCTTC,CASGGGELGYGYTF
TRBV6-2/TRBV6-3,TRBJ1-2,once,-,TGTGCCAGCAGTTACGGCGGTGGCTACACCTTC,CASSYGGGYTF
TRBV6-5,TRBJ1-1,-,-,TGTGCCAGCAGCGAGGAACAGGCCACTGAAGCTTTCTTT,CASSEEQATEAFF
TRBV30,TRBJ1-2,-,-,TGTGCCTGGAGTGGCCGGGGGGACTATGGCTACACCTTC,CAWSGRGDYGYTF
TRBV9,TRBJ1-5,-,-,TGTGCCAGCAGCTCGCTAGGGGCTTATCAGCCCCAGCATTTT,CASSSLGAYQPQHF
TRBV27,TRBJ1-6,-,-,TGTGCCAGCAGTTTCCCGAATTCACCCCTCCACTTT,CASSFPNSPLHF
TRBV5-8,TRBJ1-5,-,TRBD1,TGTGCCAGCAGCTTCGGGACAGGGGCGGGTCAGCCCCAGCATTTT,CASSFGTGAGQPQHF